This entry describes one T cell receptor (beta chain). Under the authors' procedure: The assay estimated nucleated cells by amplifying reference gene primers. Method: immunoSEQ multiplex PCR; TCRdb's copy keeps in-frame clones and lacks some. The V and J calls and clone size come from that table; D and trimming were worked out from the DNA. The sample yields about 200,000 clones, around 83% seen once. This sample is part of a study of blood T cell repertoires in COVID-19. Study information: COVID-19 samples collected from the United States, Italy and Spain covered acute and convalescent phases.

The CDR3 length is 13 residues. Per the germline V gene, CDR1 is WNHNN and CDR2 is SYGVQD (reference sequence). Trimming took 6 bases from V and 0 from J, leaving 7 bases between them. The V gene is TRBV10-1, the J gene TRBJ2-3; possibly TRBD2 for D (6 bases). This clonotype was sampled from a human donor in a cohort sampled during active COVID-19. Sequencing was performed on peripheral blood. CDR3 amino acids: CASSGGSTDTQYF. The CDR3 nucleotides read TGCGCCAGCAGCGGGGGAAGCACAGATACGCAGTATTTT.